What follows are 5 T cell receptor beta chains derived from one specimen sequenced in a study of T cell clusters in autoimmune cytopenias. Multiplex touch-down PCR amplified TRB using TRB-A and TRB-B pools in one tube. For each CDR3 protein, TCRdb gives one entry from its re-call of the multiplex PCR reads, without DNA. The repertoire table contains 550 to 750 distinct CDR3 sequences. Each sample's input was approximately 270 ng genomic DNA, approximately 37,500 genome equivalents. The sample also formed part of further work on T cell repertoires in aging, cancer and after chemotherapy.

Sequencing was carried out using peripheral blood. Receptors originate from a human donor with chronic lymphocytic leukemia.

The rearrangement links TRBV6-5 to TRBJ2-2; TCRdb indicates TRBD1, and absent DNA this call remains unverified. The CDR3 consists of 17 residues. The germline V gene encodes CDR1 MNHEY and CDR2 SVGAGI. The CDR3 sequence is CASSYSGAQGNTGELFF.

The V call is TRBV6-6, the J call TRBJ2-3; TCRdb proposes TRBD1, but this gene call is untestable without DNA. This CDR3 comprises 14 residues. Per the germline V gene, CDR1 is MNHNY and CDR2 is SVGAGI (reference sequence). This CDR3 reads CASNRDRRTDTQYF.

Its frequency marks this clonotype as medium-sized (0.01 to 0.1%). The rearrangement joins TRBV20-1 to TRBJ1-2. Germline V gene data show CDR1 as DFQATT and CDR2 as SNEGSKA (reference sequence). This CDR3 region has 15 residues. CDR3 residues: CSARPLGEEIYGYTF.

The CDR3 loop is CASSYSEGPNEQFF. This sequence joins TRBV6-2 or TRBV6-3 and TRBJ2-1; as DNA is missing, the TRBD2 call by TCRdb cannot be tested. Germline V lookup: CDR1 MNHEY, CDR2 SVGEGT. CDR3 length equals 14 residues.

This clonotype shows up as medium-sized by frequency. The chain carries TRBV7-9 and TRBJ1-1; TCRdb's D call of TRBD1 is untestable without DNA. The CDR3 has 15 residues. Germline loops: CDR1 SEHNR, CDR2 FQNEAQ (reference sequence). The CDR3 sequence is CASSLPDRGNTEAFF.